This T cell receptor (beta chain) was found in a study of cytomegalovirus exposure and HLA in healthy donors. Overall study results and limits: In vitro testing confirmed a few CMV-associated chains as specific for CMV antigens. Researchers catalogued some 160 TCR beta chains as cytomegalovirus-associated.

V dropped 4 bases and J dropped 6; count of bases not matched to a gene: 12. This CDR3 comprises 16 residues. CDR1 is SGHNT, CDR2 YYREEE, per germline (reference sequence). About this clone: Its specificity is not known.

The data were produced by immunoSEQ multiplex PCR, yet TCRdb's version contains in-frame clones alone and is incomplete. The sample has about 160,000 clones; approximately 81% are singletons. The chain uses TRBV5-4 and TRBJ2-1; TRBD1 matches 8 bases. This TCR was recovered from a young man in good health and CMV-seropositive. Sequenced input: PBMCs. DNA of the CDR3: TGTGCCAGCAGCCCACGAACCGGACAGGGATCCAATGAGCAGTTCTTC. Translated, it gives CASSPRTGQGSNEQFF.